The 6 T cell receptor beta chains presented below share a single source sample, sequenced in a study of identical twins. TCRdb recomputed calls from the 5' RACE reads with MiXCR, one row per CDR3 protein. The table has hundreds of thousands of distinct CDR3 sequences, approximately 13% seen once. The same data also went into a second study, on yellow fever vaccine responses in identical twins.

The material sequenced was CD8+ T cells sorted from blood. These receptor sequences come from a young woman in good health.

The chain combines TRBV28 with TRBJ2-2; no firm D call. Trimming cost V 5 bases and J 3 bases, with 7 bases left between them. The CDR3 spans 13 residues. Germline lookup yields CDR1 MDHEN and CDR2 SYDVKM. The CDR3 DNA sequence: TGTGCCAGCAGTGTGACATACACCGGGGAGCTGTTTTTT. Its translation is CASSVTYTGELFF.

The chain joins TRBV20-1 to TRBJ2-2; D gene ambiguous. The CDR3 loop spans 15 amino acids. Deletions cut 2 bases from V and 3 bases from J, with 13 bases between. Germline CDR1 reads DFQATT; CDR2 reads SNEGSKA (reference sequence). CDR3 in DNA: TGCAGTGCTAGACCTCTTTTGCGACACACCGGGGAGCTGTTTTTT. Its translation is CSARPLLRHTGELFF.

J is TRBJ1-3 and V is TRBV12-3 or TRBV12-4; D gene unclear. With 3 bases removed from V and 0 bases from J, the gap between germline ends came to 9 bases. This CDR3 contains 15 residues. The CDR3 loop is CASSLESVSGNTIYF. CDR3 sequence (DNA): TGTGCCAGCAGTTTGGAGTCTGTCTCTGGAAACACCATATATTTT.

This clonotype was counted between two and nine times. The chain carries TRBV7-9 and TRBJ2-1, with 16 bases lining up with TRBD2. J lost 8 bases, V lost 5 bases, and 3 bases had no gene match. CDR3 length: 15 amino acids. Germline-derived CDR1 and CDR2 are SEHNR and FQNEAQ (reference sequence). The CDR3 coding sequence is TGTGCCAGCAGCGCCGGGACTAGCGGGAGGGATGAGCAGTTCTTC. This codes for CASSAGTSGRDEQFF.

This clonotype was seen more than once but under ten times. The chain recombines TRBV29-1 with TRBJ2-1; 14 bases are a match to TRBD2. CDR1 and CDR2 (germline): SQVTM, ANQGSEA. This CDR3 has 16 amino acids. The junction had 6 bases not matched to a gene; V was cut back by 0 bases and J by 8 bases. The CDR3 DNA reads as TGCAGCGTTGAAGACGGGACTAGCGGGAGTAGCGATGAGCAGTTCTTC. Protein: CSVEDGTSGSSDEQFF.

The rearrangement joins TRBV5-6 to TRBJ2-5, with 12 bases that match TRBD2. V was pared by 8 bases and J by 3 bases, with 8 bases of the junction left unmatched. Germline assignment: CDR1 SGHDT and CDR2 YYEEEE. This CDR3 has 15 amino acids. CDR3 sequence (DNA): TGTGCCAGTCTCCCACTAGCGGGGGGAAAAGAGACCCAGTACTTC. Residues: CASLPLAGGKETQYF. Full variable domain (missing parts from reference TRBV5-6 and TRBJ2-5): DAGVTQSPTHLIKTRGQQVTLRCSPKSGHDTVSWYQQALGQGPQFIFQYYEEEERQRGNFPDRFSGHQFPNYSSELNVNALLLGDSALYLCASLPLAGGKETQYFGPGTRLLVL.